These 6 T cell receptor beta chains were sequenced from one sample in a study of blood T cell repertoires in COVID-19. Method: immunoSEQ multiplex PCR; TCRdb's copy keeps in-frame clones and lacks some. Of 40,000 or so clones in the sample, approximately 81% were seen once. Sequencing was done on a sample of peripheral blood. The receptor source for this set is a man in his sixties in a cohort sampled during active COVID-19.

V and J are TRBV29-1 and TRBJ1-2; D might be TRBD1 (5 bases). Germline CDR1 SQVTM, CDR2 ANQGSEA. Trimming pared 5 bases from V and 1 base from J, leaving 14 bases between. The CDR3 is 14 residues long. CDR3 coding DNA: TGCAGCGTTAGGAGGGGTGGGGGTAACTATGGCTACACCTTC. Residues: CSVRRGGGNYGYTF.

The chain uses TRBV18 and TRBJ2-5; D is unclear. The germline V gene encodes CDR1 KGHSH and CDR2 LQKENI. V lost 6 bases and J 1 base, leaving 9 bases between the germline ends. This CDR3 has 13 residues. CDR3 residues: CASSVRFQETQYF. The CDR3 coding sequence is TGTGCCAGCTCGGTGCGGTTCCAAGAGACCCAGTACTTC.

The chain is built from TRBV7-8 and TRBJ1-2; D may be TRBD1 (6 bases). V dropped 5 bases and J dropped 4 bases, with 17 bases sitting between them. The CDR3 is 15 amino acids. Germline CDR1 SGHVS, CDR2 FQNEAQ. CDR3 coding DNA: TGTGCCAGCAGCCCTGCGGACAGTTGGTCCTATGGCTACACCTTC. Its protein is CASSPADSWSYGYTF.

The chain employs TRBV10-3 and TRBJ1-6; TRBD1 is a possible D gene (5 bases). V was trimmed by 7 bases and J by 5 bases, leaving 9 bases between them. The CDR3 totals 13 residues. CDR1 and CDR2 (germline): ENHRY, SYGVKD. This CDR3 is CAITGQNNSPLHF. CDR3 DNA: TGTGCCATCACCGGACAAAATAATTCACCCCTCCACTTT.

The CDR3 region has the DNA TGTGCCAGCAGTAGCGGGGGGTGGGATACGCAGTATTTT. It is translated as CASSSGGWDTQYF. The V gene is TRBV12-3 or TRBV12-4, the J gene TRBJ2-3; 9 nucleotides agree with TRBD2. V lost 5 bases to trimming and J lost 6 bases; unmatched junction nucleotides: 3. The CDR3 totals 13 residues.

The chain couples TRBV18 to TRBJ2-5, with D perhaps TRBD2 (5 bases). With 3 bases removed from V and 2 bases from J, the gap between germline ends came to 13 bases. There are 15 residues in the CDR3. The germline V gene has CDR1 KGHSH and CDR2 LQKENI. CDR3 DNA sequence: TGTGCCAGCTCACCTCTACTAGGGTTTCAAGAGACCCAGTACTTC. It specifies CASSPLLGFQETQYF.